The clone carrying this T cell receptor (beta chain) came up a few times. The antigen remains undetermined. These data belong to a study of radiotherapy plus CTLA-4 blockade in lung cancer. Across the study: Roughly 17% of patients responded objectively, and 25% to 40% achieved disease control.

Study-level results: TCR clones from tumors expanded in blood after radiotherapy plus ipilimumab.

Patients had chemo-refractory metastatic non-small-cell lung cancer and received focal radiation plus CTLA-4 blockade that used ipilimumab. The CDR3 sequence is 14 residues long. The trim removed 4 bases at V and 5 bases at J, leaving 6 bases unmatched. Per germline, CDR1 SGHAT and CDR2 FQNNGV. TCRdb's copy holds only in-frame clones and misses some; the assay was immunoSEQ multiplex PCR. The profile shows roughly 120,000 clones, more than 65% of them singletons. The chain has TRBV11-2 and TRBJ2-7; TRBD1 matches at 9 bases. This sequence originates from a human donor with non-small cell lung cancer who had a partial response to radiotherapy plus ipilimumab. The sample here was peripheral blood, taken from a patient treated with radiotherapy plus ipilimumab. The CDR3 DNA reads TGTGCCAGCAGCTCACCGGGACAGGGAAACGAGCAGTACTTC. Its translation: CASSSPGQGNEQYF.